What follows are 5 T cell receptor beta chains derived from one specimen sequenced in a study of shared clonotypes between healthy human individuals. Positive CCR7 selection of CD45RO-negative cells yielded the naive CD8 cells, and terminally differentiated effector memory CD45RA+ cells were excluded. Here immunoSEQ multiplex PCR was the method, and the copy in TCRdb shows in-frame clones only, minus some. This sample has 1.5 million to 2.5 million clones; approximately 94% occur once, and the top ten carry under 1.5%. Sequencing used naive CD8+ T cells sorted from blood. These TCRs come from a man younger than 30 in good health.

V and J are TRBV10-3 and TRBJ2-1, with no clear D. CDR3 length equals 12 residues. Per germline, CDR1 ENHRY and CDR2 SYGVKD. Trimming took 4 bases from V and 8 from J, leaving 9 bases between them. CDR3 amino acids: CAISADQYEQFF. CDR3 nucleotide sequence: TGTGCCATCAGTGCGGACCAATATGAGCAGTTCTTC.

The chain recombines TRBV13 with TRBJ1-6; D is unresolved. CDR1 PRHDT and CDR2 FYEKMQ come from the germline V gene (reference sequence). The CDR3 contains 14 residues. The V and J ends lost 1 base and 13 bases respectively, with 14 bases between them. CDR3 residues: CASSLEGSFGPLHF. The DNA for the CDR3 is TGTGCCAGCAGCTTAGAAGGGTCCTTTGGGCCCCTCCACTTT.

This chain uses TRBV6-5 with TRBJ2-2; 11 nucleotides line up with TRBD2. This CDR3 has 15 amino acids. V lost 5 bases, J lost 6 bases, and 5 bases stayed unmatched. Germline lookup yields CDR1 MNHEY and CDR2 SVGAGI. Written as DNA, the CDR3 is TGTGCCAGCAGTACACTAGCGGGAGTGCCCGGGGAGCTGTTTTTT. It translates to CASSTLAGVPGELFF.

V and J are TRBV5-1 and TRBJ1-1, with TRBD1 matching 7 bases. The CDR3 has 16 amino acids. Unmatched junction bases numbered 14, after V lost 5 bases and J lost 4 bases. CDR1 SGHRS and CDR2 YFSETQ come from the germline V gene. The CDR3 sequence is CASRSLQGEVGTEAFF. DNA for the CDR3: TGCGCCAGCAGGAGTCTTCAGGGGGAAGTTGGCACTGAAGCTTTCTTT.

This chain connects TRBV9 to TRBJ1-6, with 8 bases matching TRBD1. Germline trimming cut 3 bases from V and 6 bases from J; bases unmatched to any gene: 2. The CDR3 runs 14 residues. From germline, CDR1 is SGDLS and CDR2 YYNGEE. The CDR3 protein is CASSAQGANSPLHF. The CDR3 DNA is TGTGCCAGCAGCGCGCAGGGGGCTAATTCACCCCTCCACTTT.